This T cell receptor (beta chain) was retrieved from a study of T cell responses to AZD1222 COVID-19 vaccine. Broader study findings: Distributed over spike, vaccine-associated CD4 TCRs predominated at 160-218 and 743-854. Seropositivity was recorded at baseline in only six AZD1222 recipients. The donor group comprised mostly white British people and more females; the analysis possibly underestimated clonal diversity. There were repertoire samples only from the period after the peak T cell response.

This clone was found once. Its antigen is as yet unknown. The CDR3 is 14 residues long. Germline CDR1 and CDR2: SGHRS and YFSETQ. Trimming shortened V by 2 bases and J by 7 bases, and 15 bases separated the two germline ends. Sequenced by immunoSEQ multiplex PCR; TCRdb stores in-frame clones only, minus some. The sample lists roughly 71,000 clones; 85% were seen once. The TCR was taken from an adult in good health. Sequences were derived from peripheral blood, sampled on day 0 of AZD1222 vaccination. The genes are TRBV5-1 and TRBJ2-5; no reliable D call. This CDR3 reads CASSFEDLSRTQYF. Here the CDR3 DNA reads TGCGCCAGCAGCTTCGAGGACCTTTCGAGGACCCAGTACTTC.